What follows describes a single T cell receptor beta chain. Germline CDR1 reads DFQATT; CDR2 reads SNEGSKA (reference sequence). V gave up 2 bases and J gave up 1 base, with 11 bases separating them. The CDR3 covers 15 residues. Authors of the study amplified TCR beta CDR3 regions from RNA transcripts. The primer set for the first-round RT-PCR of the TCR CDR3 was HTBI. One entry per CDR3 protein results from TCRdb running MiXCR on the multiplex PCR reads. The sample consists of about 290,000 distinct CDR3 sequences, roughly 15% of them appearing once. Absence of ophthalmopathy progression within 18 months defined stable Graves' hyperthyroidism. Criteria for exclusion of patients were uncontrolled infection, other autoimmune disease, pregnancy or lactation. This sample stems from a study of T cells in Graves' hyperthyroidism and ophthalmopathy. Study-level background: Peripheral blood specimens were obtained at initial diagnosis, prior to any treatment.

This sequence joins TRBV20-1 and TRBJ1-4; D gene unclear. Input material: blood. The source is a man younger than 45 with Graves' hyperthyroidism. Here the CDR3 DNA reads TGCAGTGCTAGACCCCCGGGGATAACTAATGAAAAACTGTTTTTT. As protein: CSARPPGITNEKLFF.